Included here is one T cell receptor (beta chain) sequence, with context. Its antigen is unknown. The record originates from a study of shared clonotypes between healthy human individuals. Overall study results and limits: Rarefaction revealed incomplete sorted-subset sequencing despite large depth. When naive CD4 clonotypes were compared across a few donors, around 4.6% were shared. In contrast to clonotypes shared by all four donors, non-shared clonotypes had lower generation probabilities.

Trimming shortened V by 4 bases and J by 4 bases, and 7 bases separated the two germline ends. CDR3 length equals 12 residues. Germline V lookup: CDR1 SGDLS, CDR2 YYNGEE. Genomic DNA per cell subset filled all wells of several immunoSEQ plates. The method was immunoSEQ multiplex PCR; TCRdb's version includes in-frame clones alone and lacks a portion of them. The sample lists about 1,500,000 clones, roughly 96% occurring once. Source material: naive CD4+ T cells sorted from blood. The subset: CD45RA+ positively selected. This receptor was taken from a man aged 30 to 39 in good health. The genes are TRBV9 and TRBJ2-3; D ambiguous. CDR3 DNA: TGTGCCAGCAGCACCGACGCAGATACGCAGTATTTT. It codes for CASSTDADTQYF.